These 32 T cell receptor beta chains were sequenced from one sample in a study of T cells after posttransplantation cyclophosphamide. A marrow graft followed busulfan-fludarabine conditioning, with cyclophosphamide on days +3 and +4. Assay used: immunoSEQ multiplex PCR; TCRdb lists only in-frame clones, some missing. Found here are some 9,000 clones, 70% to 90% of them singletons; the top ten hold approximately 25%. This material consisted of PBMCs, taken after allogeneic stem cell transplant with posttransplant cyclophosphamide. All receptors come from a female patient aged 40-49 years who received an allogeneic stem cell transplant from an unrelated donor, was CMV-positive, and had no GVHD. The graft donor may be the source of some T cells.

The chain links TRBV29-1 to TRBJ2-4, with D possibly TRBD1 on 6 matching bases. Trimming pared 4 bases from V and 4 bases from J, leaving 8 bases between. Germline V CDR1 and CDR2: SQVTM, ANQGSEA. CDR3 size: 12 residues. CDR3 nucleotide sequence: TGCAGCGTTGTCCAGGGGAAAAACATTCAGTACTTC. Translated: CSVVQGKNIQYF.

The V call is TRBV11-2, the J call TRBJ1-1; D gene unclear. The CDR3 consists of 15 residues. Germline lookup yields CDR1 SGHAT and CDR2 FQNNGV. V gave up 5 bases and J gave up 0 bases, with 13 bases separating them. DNA for the CDR3: TGTGCCAGCAGCCTCGCCAGCGCGGTGAACACTGAAGCTTTCTTT. The encoded protein is CASSLASAVNTEAFF.

The rearrangement joins TRBV19 to TRBJ2-3; weak D call: TRBD1 (6 bases). Trimming left V 5 bases short and J 2 bases short, with 14 bases between. This CDR3 spans 15 amino acids. CDR1 and CDR2 (germline): LNHDA, SQIVND (reference sequence). The CDR3 loop reads CASSRDQGFTDTQYF. DNA of the CDR3: TGTGCCAGTAGTCGGGACCAGGGGTTCACAGATACGCAGTATTTT.

The chain carries TRBV7-8 and TRBJ1-4; no reliable D call. This CDR3 is built from 14 residues. With 5 bases removed from V and 0 bases from J, the gap between germline ends came to 7 bases. Germline assignment: CDR1 SGHVS and CDR2 FQNEAQ. The CDR3 loop reads CASSPKTTNEKLFF. CDR3 in DNA: TGTGCCAGCAGCCCAAAAACAACTAATGAAAAACTGTTTTTT.

The V and J genes are TRBV7-3 and TRBJ2-1, with 8 bases matching TRBD2. The junction had 10 bases not matched to a gene; V was cut back by 4 bases and J by 5 bases. CDR1 and CDR2 (germline): SGHTA, FQGTGA. This CDR3 has 16 amino acids. CDR3 in DNA: TGTGCCAGCAGCTCCCCTTCCCGGGGGGGGGACAATGAGCAGTTCTTC. Protein: CASSSPSRGGDNEQFF.

The chain carries TRBV4-3 and TRBJ2-1; D is undetermined. The CDR3 is 13 residues long. The V and J ends lost 0 bases and 10 bases respectively, with 10 bases between them. Germline V gives CDR1 LGHNA, CDR2 YSLEER. CDR3 sequence: CASSQDLNGEQFF. CDR3 in DNA: TGCGCCAGCAGCCAAGATCTGAACGGGGAGCAGTTCTTC.

The J gene is TRBJ1-1, the V gene TRBV5-1, with D maybe TRBD1 (5 bases). Trimming cost V 0 bases and J 2 bases, with 14 bases left between them. CDR3 length equals 16 residues. Germline V gene lookup returns CDR1 SGHRS and CDR2 YFSETQ. CDR3 sequence (DNA): TGCGCCAGCAGCTTGGTACCGGGAGGGGCAAACACTGAAGCTTTCTTT. Translated, it gives CASSLVPGGANTEAFF.

This rearrangement joins TRBV28 to TRBJ1-2, with TRBD1 identical over 10 bases. This CDR3 is 16 amino acids long. CDR1 and CDR2 from the germline V gene are MDHEN and SYDVKM. With 7 bases clipped from V and 5 bases from J, the junction kept 13 bases outside the gene matches. The CDR3, as DNA: TGTGCCAGCACCACCCGTGGGACAGGGGAAGGGTATGGCTACACCTTC. It encodes CASTTRGTGEGYGYTF.

The chain employs TRBV9 and TRBJ2-1, with 7 bases lining up with TRBD2. The CDR3 runs 13 residues. Unmatched junction bases numbered 2, after V lost 5 bases and J lost 3 bases. From germline, CDR1 is SGDLS and CDR2 YYNGEE. The CDR3 region is CASRGGSYNEQFF. Here the CDR3 DNA reads TGTGCCAGCAGGGGAGGGAGCTACAATGAGCAGTTCTTC.

The V gene is TRBV19, the J gene TRBJ1-1, with 7 nucleotides matching TRBD1. V gave up 1 base and J gave up 4 bases; unmatched junction bases: 3. The CDR3 contains 14 residues. Per the germline V gene, CDR1 is LNHDA and CDR2 is SQIVND (reference sequence). The CDR3 sequence: CASSIVQGGTEAFF. The CDR3 bases are TGTGCCAGTAGTATAGTCCAGGGGGGCACTGAAGCTTTCTTT.

This clone has only one observation. In DNA, the CDR3 is TGTGCCAGCAGCTTAGACAGGGTCTCGGTGACTGAAGCTTTCTTT. Protein product: CASSLDRVSVTEAFF. V gene TRBV7-2 combines with J gene TRBJ1-1, with D possibly being TRBD1 (6 bases). The ends were cut back, 1 base at V and 5 bases at J, with 14 bases in the middle. The germline CDR1 and CDR2 sequences are SGHTA and FQGNSA. This CDR3 is built from 15 residues.

The rearrangement links TRBV5-6 to TRBJ2-5, with 10 bases lining up with TRBD1. V lost 4 bases and J lost 3; bases outside the gene matches: 6. The CDR3 extends over 15 amino acids. CDR1 SGHDT and CDR2 YYEEEE come from the germline V gene. Written as DNA, the CDR3 is TGTGCCAGCAGCCCTCCCGGGACAGGGGAAGAGACCCAGTACTTC. Its protein product is CASSPPGTGEETQYF.

This rearrangement joins TRBV28 to TRBJ1-4; perhaps TRBD1 as D (6 bases). The V and J ends lost 6 bases and 3 bases respectively, with 11 bases between them. Germline values: CDR1 MDHEN, CDR2 SYDVKM. There are 14 residues in the CDR3. CDR3 residues: CASRKGGSNEKLFF. The CDR3 bases are TGTGCCAGCAGAAAGGGGGGGTCTAATGAAAAACTGTTTTTT. The entire variable domain, with the rest obtained from reference TRBV28 and TRBJ1-4, is as follows: DVKVTQSSRYLVKRTGEKVFLECVQDMDHENMFWYRQDPGLGLRLIYFSYDVKMKEKGDIPEGYSVSREKKERFSLILESASTNQTSMYLCASRKGGSNEKLFFGSGTQLSVL.

This rearrangement joins TRBV29-1 to TRBJ2-1, with 9 bases matching TRBD2. The germline V gene has CDR1 SQVTM and CDR2 ANQGSEA. The CDR3 runs 16 residues. V gave up 3 bases and J gave up 4 bases; unmatched junction bases: 10. The CDR3 spells CSVDLAGRANYNEQFF. DNA for the CDR3: TGCAGCGTTGATCTAGCGGGGCGCGCTAATTACAATGAGCAGTTCTTC.

This sequence joins TRBV7-3 and TRBJ2-3, with D possibly being TRBD2 (6 bases). The V gene's germline CDR1 is SGHTA and CDR2 FQGTGA. The CDR3 is 15 residues long. The V end was cut by 0 bases, the J end by 2 bases, with 9 bases between. DNA of the CDR3: TGTGCCAGCAGCTTAACTAGCGGTAACACAGATACGCAGTATTTT. This gives the protein CASSLTSGNTDTQYF.

The rearrangement links TRBV11-3 to TRBJ2-4; D may be TRBD1 (7 bases). Trimming removed 5 bases at V and 7 bases at J, with 21 bases between. CDR3 size: 16 residues. CDR1 is SGHNT and CDR2 is YENEEA in the germline V gene. CDR3 sequence: CASSLRQGGVSNIQYF. CDR3 DNA sequence: TGTGCCAGCAGCCTTCGCCAGGGGGGTGTTAGTAACATTCAGTACTTC.

This rearrangement joins TRBV9 to TRBJ1-1, with D perhaps matching TRBD1 (5 bases). Germline V CDR1 and CDR2: SGDLS, YYNGEE. The CDR3 spans 13 residues. The V gene lost 10 bases and the J gene lost 1 base, with 14 bases spanning the gap. The CDR3 nucleotides read TGTGCCGGAGGGGCAGATAAGAACACTGAAGCTTTCTTT. Amino acids: CAGGADKNTEAFF.

The chain couples TRBV5-1 to TRBJ2-7, with a tentative D call TRBD1 (6 bases). The V gene's germline CDR1 is SGHRS and CDR2 YFSETQ. Trimming removed 0 bases at V and 5 bases at J, with 15 bases between. This CDR3 comprises 15 residues. For the CDR3, the DNA is TGCGCCAGCAGCTTGGAGGGCAGGGGATTCAACGAGCAGTACTTC. This codes for CASSLEGRGFNEQYF.

V and J are TRBV5-4 and TRBJ2-1, with TRBD2 matching 10 bases. CDR1 is SGHNT and CDR2 is YYREEE in the germline V gene (reference sequence). Trimming at V came to 3 bases and at J to 5 bases, leaving 5 bases not matched to a gene. This CDR3 is 15 amino acids long. CDR3 in DNA: TGTGCCAGCAGCTCCGGGACTAGCGAGGACAATGAGCAGTTCTTC. Its protein is CASSSGTSEDNEQFF.

The V and J genes are TRBV19 and TRBJ2-2; a possible D gene is TRBD1 (7 bases). The germline V gene has CDR1 LNHDA and CDR2 SQIVND (reference sequence). This CDR3 is 15 amino acids long. Deletions cut 3 bases from V and 6 bases from J, with 14 bases between. The CDR3 loop is CASSIGRGVAGELFF. The DNA for the CDR3 is TGTGCCAGTAGTATCGGCAGGGGGGTTGCCGGGGAGCTGTTTTTT.

The rearrangement uses TRBV9 and TRBJ2-7; a weak D match, TRBD2 (6 bases). The CDR3 loop spans 15 amino acids. Germline CDR1 is SGDLS and CDR2 is YYNGEE. V shed 6 bases and J shed 2 bases, with 18 bases lying between them. For the CDR3, the DNA is TGTGCCAGCACCATAGGGGCGGGGCCGACCTACGAGCAGTACTTC. This sequence encodes CASTIGAGPTYEQYF.

The V and J genes are TRBV6-5 and TRBJ2-3, with 9 bases that match TRBD2. The germline CDR1 and CDR2 sequences are MNHEY and SVGAGI. With 4 bases clipped from V and 9 bases from J, the junction kept 14 bases outside the gene matches. The CDR3 runs to 16 residues. CDR3 in DNA: TGTGCCAGCAGTTTACTCAGGACTAGCGAAGGGGGCACGCAGTATTTT. This translates into CASSLLRTSEGGTQYF.

The CDR3 sequence is CASSEEGLNTEAFF. In DNA, the CDR3 is TGTGCCAGCAGTGAGGAGGGGCTGAACACTGAAGCTTTCTTT. This chain uses TRBV25-1 with TRBJ1-1; possible D gene TRBD1, 5 bases. Germline V CDR1 and CDR2: MGHDK, SYGVNS. The CDR3 extends over 14 amino acids. With 3 bases removed from V and 0 bases from J, the gap between germline ends came to 8 bases.

About this clone itself: The germline gene is not matched at one end of the junction; a read error may be the cause. The rearrangement links TRBV27 to TRBJ2-5; possibly TRBD2 for D (7 bases). The germline V gene has CDR1 MNHEY and CDR2 SMNVEV (reference sequence). The CDR3 extends over 18 amino acids. CDR3 DNA sequence: TGTGCCAGCACTTTAAGGGGGGGGGCCACTACCTCCCAAGAGACCCAGTACTTC. Protein sequence: CASTLRGGATTSQETQYF.

This clone was seen a handful of times. The J gene is TRBJ2-1, the V gene TRBV2, with 8 bases aligning to TRBD1. This CDR3 spans 13 amino acids. From germline, CDR1 is SNHLY and CDR2 FYNNEI. Trimming removed 5 bases from V and 4 bases from J; junction bases left unmatched: 1. CDR3: CASSRDRYNEQFF. In DNA, the CDR3 is TGTGCCAGCAGTAGGGACAGGTACAATGAGCAGTTCTTC.

This clone was seen more than once but under ten times. The CDR3 here is CASKGTARTGELFF. The CDR3 region has the DNA TGTGCCAGCAAGGGGACAGCCCGCACCGGGGAGCTGTTTTTT. V is TRBV28 and J is TRBJ2-2; 7 bases are shared with TRBD1. CDR1 is MDHEN and CDR2 is SYDVKM in the germline V gene. J lost 4 bases, V lost 7 bases, and 6 bases had no gene match. CDR3 size: 14 residues.

This chain uses TRBV19 with TRBJ1-5, with D uncertain. The germline gives CDR1 LNHDA, CDR2 SQIVND (reference sequence). This CDR3 comprises 13 residues. Trimming stripped 7 bases from V and 4 bases from J, with 11 bases between. The CDR3 DNA reads as TGTGCCAGTACCGGGAGGAGTAATCAGCCCCAGCATTTT. Translation: CASTGRSNQPQHF. The variable domain in full, completed from reference TRBV19 and TRBJ1-5, reads DGGITQSPKYLFRKEGQNVTLSCEQNLNHDAMYWYRQDPGQGLRLIYYSQIVNDFQKGDIAEGYSVSREKKESFPLTVTSAQKNPTAFYLCASTGRSNQPQHFGDGTRLSIL.

CDR3 residues: CASTPKRGTGPQETQYF. The DNA for the CDR3 is TGTGCCAGTACCCCCAAGAGGGGGACAGGACCACAAGAGACCCAGTACTTC. The chain joins TRBV19 to TRBJ2-5; 8 bases fit TRBD1. Germline V lookup: CDR1 LNHDA, CDR2 SQIVND (reference sequence). CDR3 size: 17 residues. The J segment lost 2 bases and the V segment lost 7 bases, leaving 15 bases of the junction unmatched.

This clone has more than one count but fewer than ten. The CDR3 DNA is TGTGCCAGCAGGGATCGGGGTGGGAACACTGAAGCTTTCTTT. Translated, it gives CASRDRGGNTEAFF. The rearrangement uses TRBV2 and TRBJ1-1; D unclear. Germline V gene sequence: CDR1 SNHLY, CDR2 FYNNEI. Trimming cost V 6 bases and J 1 base, with 12 bases left between them. The CDR3 is made up of 14 amino acids.

The V gene is TRBV4-1, the J gene TRBJ1-4, with D possibly being TRBD1 (6 bases). Trimming stripped 0 bases from V and 6 bases from J, with 11 bases between. CDR1 and CDR2 (germline): MGHRA, YSYEKL. The length of the CDR3 is 15 residues. The CDR3 protein is CASSQERGRDEKLFF. CDR3 nucleotides: TGCGCCAGCAGCCAAGAGCGGGGGCGGGATGAAAAACTGTTTTTT.

The chain couples TRBV11-2 to TRBJ1-6; weak D call: TRBD1 (6 bases). Germline lookup yields CDR1 SGHAT and CDR2 FQNNGV. This CDR3 has 14 amino acids. V was clipped by 5 bases and J by 9 bases, with 14 bases between them. The CDR3 DNA reads as TGTGCCAGCAGCGTGCAACAGGGATCTTCACCCCTCCACTTT. It yields the protein CASSVQQGSSPLHF.

The chain employs TRBV5-1 and TRBJ2-3, with 10 bases matching TRBD2. The CDR3 totals 16 residues. Looked up from germline, CDR1 is SGHRS and CDR2 is YFSETQ. The V gene end was trimmed by 0 bases and the J gene end by 3 bases; junction bases not matched to a gene: 4. As DNA, the CDR3 is TGCGCCAGCAGCTTGGGGGCTAGCGGGGGTACAGATACGCAGTATTTT. Its protein product is CASSLGASGGTDTQYF.